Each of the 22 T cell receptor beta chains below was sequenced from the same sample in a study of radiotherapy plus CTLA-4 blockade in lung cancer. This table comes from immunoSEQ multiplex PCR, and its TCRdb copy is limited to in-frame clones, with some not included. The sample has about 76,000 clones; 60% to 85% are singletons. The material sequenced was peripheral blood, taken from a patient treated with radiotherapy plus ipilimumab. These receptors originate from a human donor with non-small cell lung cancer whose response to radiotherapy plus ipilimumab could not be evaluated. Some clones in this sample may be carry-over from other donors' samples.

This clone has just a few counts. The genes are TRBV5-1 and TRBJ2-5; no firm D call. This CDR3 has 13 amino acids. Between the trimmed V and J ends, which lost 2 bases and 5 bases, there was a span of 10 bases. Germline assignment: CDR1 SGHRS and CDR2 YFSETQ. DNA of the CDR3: TGCGCCAGCAGCTTACCGGCGGCGGAGACCCAGTACTTC. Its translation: CASSLPAAETQYF.

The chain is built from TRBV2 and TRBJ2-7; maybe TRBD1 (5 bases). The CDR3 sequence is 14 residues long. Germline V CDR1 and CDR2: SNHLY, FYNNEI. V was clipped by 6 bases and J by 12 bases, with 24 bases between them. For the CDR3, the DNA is TGTGCCAGCAGCCCCCTCCAGGACAATCCGAATTTGTACTTC. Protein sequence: CASSPLQDNPNLYF.

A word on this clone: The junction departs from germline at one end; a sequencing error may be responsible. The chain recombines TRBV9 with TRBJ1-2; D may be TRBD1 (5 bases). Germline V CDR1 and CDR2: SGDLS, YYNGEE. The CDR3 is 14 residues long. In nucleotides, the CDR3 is TGTGCCAGCAGCTCCCGCGGGACGAACTTTGGCTACACCTTC. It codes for CASSSRGTNFGYTF.

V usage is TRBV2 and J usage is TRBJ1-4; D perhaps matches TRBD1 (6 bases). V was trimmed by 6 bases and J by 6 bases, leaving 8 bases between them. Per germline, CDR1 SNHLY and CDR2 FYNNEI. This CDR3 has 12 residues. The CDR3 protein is CASRQGYEKLFF. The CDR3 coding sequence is TGTGCCAGCAGACAGGGCTATGAAAAACTGTTTTTT.

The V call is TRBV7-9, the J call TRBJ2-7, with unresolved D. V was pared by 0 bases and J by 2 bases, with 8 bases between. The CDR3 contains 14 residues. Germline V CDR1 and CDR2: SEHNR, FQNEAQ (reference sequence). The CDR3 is CASSLASVPYEQYF. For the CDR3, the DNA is TGTGCCAGCAGCTTAGCGTCCGTTCCCTACGAGCAGTACTTC.

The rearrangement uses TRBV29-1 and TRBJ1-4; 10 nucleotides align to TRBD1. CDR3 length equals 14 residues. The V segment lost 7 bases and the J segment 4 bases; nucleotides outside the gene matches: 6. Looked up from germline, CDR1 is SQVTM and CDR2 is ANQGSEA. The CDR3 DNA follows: TGCAGCGCCTTCGGACAGGGGGGTAATGAAAAACTGTTTTTT. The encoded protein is CSAFGQGGNEKLFF.

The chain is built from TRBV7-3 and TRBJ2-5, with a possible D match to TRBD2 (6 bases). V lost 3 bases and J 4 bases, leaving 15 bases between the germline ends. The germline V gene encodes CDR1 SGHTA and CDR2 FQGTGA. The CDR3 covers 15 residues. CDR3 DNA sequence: TGTGCCAGCAGCTTCGATGGGGCCGGGGGAGAGACCCAGTACTTC. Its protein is CASSFDGAGGETQYF. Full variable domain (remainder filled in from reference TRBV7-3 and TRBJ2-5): GAGVSQTPSNKVTEKGKYVELRCDPISGHTALYWYRQSLGQGPEFLIYFQGTGAADDSGLPNDRFFAVRPEGSVSTLKIQRTERGDSAVYLCASSFDGAGGETQYFGPGTRLLVL.

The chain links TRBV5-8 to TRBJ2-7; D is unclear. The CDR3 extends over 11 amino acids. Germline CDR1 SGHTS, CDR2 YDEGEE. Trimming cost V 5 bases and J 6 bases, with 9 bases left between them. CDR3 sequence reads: CASSYSREQYF. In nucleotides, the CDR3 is TGTGCCAGCAGTTACTCCCGCGAGCAGTACTTC.

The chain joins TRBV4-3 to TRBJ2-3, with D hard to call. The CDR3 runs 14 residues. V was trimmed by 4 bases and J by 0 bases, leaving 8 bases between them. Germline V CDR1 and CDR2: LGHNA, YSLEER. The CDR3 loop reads CASSPQVSTDTQYF. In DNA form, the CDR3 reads TGCGCCAGCAGCCCGCAGGTCAGCACAGATACGCAGTATTTT.

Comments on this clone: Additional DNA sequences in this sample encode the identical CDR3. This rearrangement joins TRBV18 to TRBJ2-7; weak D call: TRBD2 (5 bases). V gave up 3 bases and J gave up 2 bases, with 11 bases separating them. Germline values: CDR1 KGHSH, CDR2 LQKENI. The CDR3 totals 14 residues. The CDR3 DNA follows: TGTGCCAGCTCACCGGGATTAGCGACCTACGAGCAGTACTTC. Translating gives CASSPGLATYEQYF.

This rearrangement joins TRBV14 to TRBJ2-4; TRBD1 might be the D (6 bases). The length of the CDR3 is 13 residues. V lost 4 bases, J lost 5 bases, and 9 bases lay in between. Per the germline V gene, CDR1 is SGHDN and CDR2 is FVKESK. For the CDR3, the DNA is TGTGCCAGCAGCCTATGGACAGAAAACATTCAGTACTTC. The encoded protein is CASSLWTENIQYF.

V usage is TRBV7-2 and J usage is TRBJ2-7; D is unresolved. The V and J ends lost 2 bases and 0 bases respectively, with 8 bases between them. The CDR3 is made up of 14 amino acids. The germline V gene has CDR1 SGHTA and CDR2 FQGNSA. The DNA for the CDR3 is TGTGCCAGCAGCTTACCCCCATTCTCCTACGAGCAGTACTTC. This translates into CASSLPPFSYEQYF.

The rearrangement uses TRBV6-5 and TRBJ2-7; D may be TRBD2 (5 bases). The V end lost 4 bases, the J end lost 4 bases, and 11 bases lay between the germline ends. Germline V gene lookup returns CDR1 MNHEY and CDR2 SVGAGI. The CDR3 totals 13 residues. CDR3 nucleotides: TGTGCCAGCAGTTCGGTGGAGGAGTACGAGCAGTACTTC. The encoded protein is CASSSVEEYEQYF.

CDR3 DNA: TGTGCCTGGGGGGAAGGGGTGGGCCAGCCCCAGCATTTT. It specifies CAWGEGVGQPQHF. The chain recombines TRBV30 with TRBJ1-5; D may be TRBD1 (5 bases). Between the trimmed V and J ends, which lost 5 bases and 7 bases, there was a span of 15 bases. This CDR3 comprises 13 residues. The germline V gene encodes CDR1 GTSNPN and CDR2 SVGIG (reference sequence). The full variable domain, its missing parts supplied by reference TRBV30 and TRBJ1-5, is SQTIHQWPATLVQPVGSPLSLECTVEGTSNPNLYWYRQAAGRGLQLLFYSVGIGQISSEVPQNLSASRPQDRQFILSSKKLLLSDSGFYLCAWGEGVGQPQHFGDGTRLSIL.

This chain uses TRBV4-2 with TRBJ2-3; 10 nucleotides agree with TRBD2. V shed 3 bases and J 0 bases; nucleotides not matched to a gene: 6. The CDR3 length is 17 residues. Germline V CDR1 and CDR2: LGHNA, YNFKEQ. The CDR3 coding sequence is TGTGCCAGCAGCCAGTCATCTAGCGGGGGTAGCACAGATACGCAGTATTTT. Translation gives CASSQSSSGGSTDTQYF.

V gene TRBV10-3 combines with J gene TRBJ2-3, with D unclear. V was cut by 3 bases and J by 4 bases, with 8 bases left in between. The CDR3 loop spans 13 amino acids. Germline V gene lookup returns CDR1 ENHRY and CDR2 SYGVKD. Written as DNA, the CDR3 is TGTGCCATCAGTGATCGTCGTGCAGATACGCAGTATTTT. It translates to CAISDRRADTQYF.

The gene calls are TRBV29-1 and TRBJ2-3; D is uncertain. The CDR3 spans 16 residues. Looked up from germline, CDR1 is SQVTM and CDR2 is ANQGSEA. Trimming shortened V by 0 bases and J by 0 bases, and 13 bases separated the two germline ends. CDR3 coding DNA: TGCAGCGTTGAAGATACGCGAGTTACTAGCACAGATACGCAGTATTTT. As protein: CSVEDTRVTSTDTQYF.

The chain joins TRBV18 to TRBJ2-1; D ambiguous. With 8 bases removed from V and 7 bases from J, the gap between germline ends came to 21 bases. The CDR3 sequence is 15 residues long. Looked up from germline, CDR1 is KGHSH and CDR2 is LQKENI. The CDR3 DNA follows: TGTGCCAGCCAGGTCTCATCATCCCCCTCAAATGAGCAGTTCTTC. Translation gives CASQVSSSPSNEQFF. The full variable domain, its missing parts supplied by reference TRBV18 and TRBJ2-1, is NAGVMQNPRHLVRRRGQEARLRCSPMKGHSHVYWYRQLPEEGLKFMVYLQKENIIDESGMPKERFSAEFPKEGPSILRIQQVVRGDSAAYFCASQVSSSPSNEQFFGPGTRLTVL.

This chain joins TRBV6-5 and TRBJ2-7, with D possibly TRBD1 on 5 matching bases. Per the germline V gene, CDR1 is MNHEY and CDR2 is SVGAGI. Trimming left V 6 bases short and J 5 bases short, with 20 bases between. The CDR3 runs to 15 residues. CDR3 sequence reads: CASSLGEQSWNEQYF. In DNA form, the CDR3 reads TGTGCCAGCAGCCTAGGGGAACAGTCCTGGAACGAGCAGTACTTC.

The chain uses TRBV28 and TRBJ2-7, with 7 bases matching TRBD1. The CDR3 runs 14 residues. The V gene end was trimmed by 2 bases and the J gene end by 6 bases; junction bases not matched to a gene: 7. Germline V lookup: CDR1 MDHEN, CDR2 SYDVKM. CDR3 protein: CASSLSDRAGEQYF. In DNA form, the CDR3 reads TGTGCCAGCAGTTTAAGTGACAGGGCAGGCGAGCAGTACTTC. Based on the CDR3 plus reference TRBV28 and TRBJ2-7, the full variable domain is DVKVTQSSRYLVKRTGEKVFLECVQDMDHENMFWYRQDPGLGLRLIYFSYDVKMKEKGDIPEGYSVSREKKERFSLILESASTNQTSMYLCASSLSDRAGEQYFGPGTRLTVT.

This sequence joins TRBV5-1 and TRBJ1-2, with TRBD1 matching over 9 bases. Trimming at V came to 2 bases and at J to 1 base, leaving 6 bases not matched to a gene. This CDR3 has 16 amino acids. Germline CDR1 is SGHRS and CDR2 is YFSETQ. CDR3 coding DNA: TGCGCCAGCAGCTTTTCGCCGGGACAGGGTAACTATGGCTACACCTTC. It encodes CASSFSPGQGNYGYTF.

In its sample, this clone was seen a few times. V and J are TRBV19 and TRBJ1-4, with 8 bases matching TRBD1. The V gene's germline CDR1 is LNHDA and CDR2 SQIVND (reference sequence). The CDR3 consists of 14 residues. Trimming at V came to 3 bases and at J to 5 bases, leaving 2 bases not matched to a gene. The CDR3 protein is CASSMRTGNEKLFF. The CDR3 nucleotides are TGTGCCAGTAGTATGAGGACAGGGAATGAAAAACTGTTTTTT.